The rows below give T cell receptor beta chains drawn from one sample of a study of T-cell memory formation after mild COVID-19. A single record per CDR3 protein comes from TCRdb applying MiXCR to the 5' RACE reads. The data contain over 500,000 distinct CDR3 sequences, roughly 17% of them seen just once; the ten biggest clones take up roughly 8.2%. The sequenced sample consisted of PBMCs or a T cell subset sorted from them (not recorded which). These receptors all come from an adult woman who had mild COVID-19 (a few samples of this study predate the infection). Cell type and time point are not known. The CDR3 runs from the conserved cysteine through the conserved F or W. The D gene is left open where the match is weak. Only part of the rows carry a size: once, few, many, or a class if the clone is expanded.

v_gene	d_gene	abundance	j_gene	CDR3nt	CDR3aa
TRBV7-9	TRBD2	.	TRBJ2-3	TGTGCCAGCAGCTTATTTAGCGGGGGGGCGACAGATACGCAGTATTTT	CASSLFSGGATDTQYF
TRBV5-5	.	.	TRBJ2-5	TGTGCCAGCAGCCCCACGGGGCCGGAAGAGACCCAGTACTTC	CASSPTGPEETQYF
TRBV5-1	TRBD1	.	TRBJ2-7	TGCGCCAGCAGTTGGGGACAGGGGGGCTCCTACGAGCAGTACTTC	CASSWGQGGSYEQYF
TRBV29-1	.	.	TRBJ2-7	TGCAGCGTTGTGGCTACCCCGGGCGAGCAGTACTTC	CSVVATPGEQYF
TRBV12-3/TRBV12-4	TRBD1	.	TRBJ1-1	TGTGCCAGCAGTTTTCGGCAGGGGGCGGGAGCTTTCTTT	CASSFRQGAGAFF
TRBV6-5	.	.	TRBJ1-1	TGTGCCAGCCAGGACCAGAACACTGAAGCTTTCTTT	CASQDQNTEAFF
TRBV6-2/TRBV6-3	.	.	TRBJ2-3	TGTGCCAGCAGTTACAGGCAAGGGGCAGATACGCAGTATTTT	CASSYRQGADTQYF
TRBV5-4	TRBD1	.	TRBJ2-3	TGTGCCAGCAGCTTGTCCCGGACAGGAATGACAGATACGCAGTATTTT	CASSLSRTGMTDTQYF
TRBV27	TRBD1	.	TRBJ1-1	TGTGCCAGCAGTCCCGGGACAGGGGGCTTATGGACTGAAGCTTTCTTT	CASSPGTGGLWTEAFF
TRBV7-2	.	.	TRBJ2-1	TGTGCCAGCAGCCTATCCCTCAGCGGCAACTGGAATGAGCAGTTCTTC	CASSLSLSGNWNEQFF
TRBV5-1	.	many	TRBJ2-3	TGCGCCAGCAGCTTGGTCAGGGGGGATCTTCCAGATACGCAGTATTTT	CASSLVRGDLPDTQYF
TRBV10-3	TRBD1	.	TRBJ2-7	TGTGCCATCAGTGAACGGACAGGGGAGTCCTACGAGCAGTACTTC	CAISERTGESYEQYF
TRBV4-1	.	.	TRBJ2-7	TGCGCCAGCAGCCAAGATGGGGGGCGCTGGGACGAGCAGTACTTC	CASSQDGGRWDEQYF
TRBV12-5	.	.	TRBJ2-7	TGTGCTAGTGGTTCAACTGCTACAGGGACCTTCTCCTACGAGCAGTACTTC	CASGSTATGTFSYEQYF
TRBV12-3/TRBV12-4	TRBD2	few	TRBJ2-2	TGTGCCAGCAGCACTAGCGGGAGTTTTACCGGGGAGCTGTTTTTT	CASSTSGSFTGELFF
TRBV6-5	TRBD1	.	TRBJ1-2	TGTGCCAGCAGCCGGGACAGGTTGACGGGCTACACCTTC	CASSRDRLTGYTF
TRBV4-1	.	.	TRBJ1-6	TGCGCCAGCAGCCAAGTGGGTCGGCAGAGGGGTTCACCCCTCCACTTT	CASSQVGRQRGSPLHF
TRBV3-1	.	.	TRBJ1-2	TGTGCCAGCAGCCAAGTTCCGGATAACTATGGCTACACCTTC	CASSQVPDNYGYTF
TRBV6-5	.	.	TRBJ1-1	TGTGCCAGCAGGCTGACATCGAACACTGAAGCTTTCTTT	CASRLTSNTEAFF
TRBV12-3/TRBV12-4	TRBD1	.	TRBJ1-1	TGTGCCAGCAGTGGGACAGGCATGATGAACACTGAAGCTTTCTTT	CASSGTGMMNTEAFF
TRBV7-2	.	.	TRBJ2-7	TGTGCCAGCAGCCTAAGAACCCGGTTTAGCTCCTACGAGCAGTACTTC	CASSLRTRFSSYEQYF
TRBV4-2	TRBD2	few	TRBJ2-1	TGTGCCAGCAGCCAAGACGAGGGATTGAGCGGGGGGCCACTTTCCTACAATGAGCAGTTCTTC	CASSQDEGLSGGPLSYNEQFF
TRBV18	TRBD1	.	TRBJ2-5	TGTGCCAGCTCACCAGGGATGGGACAGGGGTTTGAGACCCAGTACTTC	CASSPGMGQGFETQYF
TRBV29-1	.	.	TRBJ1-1	TGCAGCGTTGTAGCAGGCGCGAACACTGAAGCTTTCTTT	CSVVAGANTEAFF
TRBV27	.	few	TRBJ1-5	TGTGCCACCAGAGGCGGAGGGAGCAATCAGCCCCAGCATTTT	CATRGGGSNQPQHF
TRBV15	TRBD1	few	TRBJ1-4	TGTGCCACCAGCAGAGTGGCAGGGGGTCCGGAAAAACTGTTTTTT	CATSRVAGGPEKLFF
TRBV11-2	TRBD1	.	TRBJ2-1	TGTGCCAGCGGTTTAGACAGGGGGTCCTACAATGAGCAGTTCTTC	CASGLDRGSYNEQFF
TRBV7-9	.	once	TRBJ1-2	TGTGCCAGCAGCTATAGTGGTACCCTCCTAGATGGCTACACCTTC	CASSYSGTLLDGYTF
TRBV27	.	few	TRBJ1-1	TGTGCCAGCAGTTTTAAGCGGAACACTGAAGCTTTCTTT	CASSFKRNTEAFF
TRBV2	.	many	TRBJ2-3	TGTGCCAGCAGTGATAGAATCACAGATACGCAGTATTTT	CASSDRITDTQYF
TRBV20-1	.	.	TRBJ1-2	TGCAGTGCTAGTGAACGGACGAGCCCTACTTCCTATGGCTACACCTTC	CSASERTSPTSYGYTF
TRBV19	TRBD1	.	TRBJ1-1	TGTGCCAGTAGTATGGACAGGGGGTGGAACACTGAAGCTTTCTTT	CASSMDRGWNTEAFF
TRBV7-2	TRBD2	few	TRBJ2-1	TGTGCCAGCAGCTCCGAGGCGGGAGCCTACAATGAGCAGTTCTTC	CASSSEAGAYNEQFF
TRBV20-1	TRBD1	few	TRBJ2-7	TGCAGTGCCCCCGGTGAGGGGGCGTCTGGGGAGCAGTACTTC	CSAPGEGASGEQYF
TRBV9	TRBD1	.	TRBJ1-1	TGTGCCAGCAGCGTAGTTGGGACAGGGGGCGAAGCTTTCTTT	CASSVVGTGGEAFF
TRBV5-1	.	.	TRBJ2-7	TGCGCCAGCAGCCTCAGGGCCTTCGGCACTTACGAGCAGTACTTC	CASSLRAFGTYEQYF
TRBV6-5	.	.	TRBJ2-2	TGTGCCAGCAGTTATCGCGGCGGGGAGCTGTTTTTT	CASSYRGGELFF
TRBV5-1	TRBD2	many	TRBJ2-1	TGCGCCAGCAGCTTGGCACTAGCGGGGGGCTCCTACAATGAGCAGTTCTTC	CASSLALAGGSYNEQFF
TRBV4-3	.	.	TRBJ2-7	TGCGCCAGCAGCCAAGATCATGCAGGCCTCTACGAGCAGTACTTC	CASSQDHAGLYEQYF
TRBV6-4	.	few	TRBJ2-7	TGTGCCAGCACCCGACATAGCCCCTACGAGCAGTACTTC	CASTRHSPYEQYF
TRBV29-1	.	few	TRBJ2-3	TGCAGCGCCCCGGGAAGGCACACAGATACGCAGTATTTT	CSAPGRHTDTQYF
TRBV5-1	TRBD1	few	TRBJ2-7	TGCGCCAGCAGCGTCTCCGGGACAGGGGGTTACGAGCAGTACTTC	CASSVSGTGGYEQYF
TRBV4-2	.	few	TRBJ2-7	TGTGCCAGCAGCCAAGAAGGATACGGGACATCCTACGAGCAGTACTTC	CASSQEGYGTSYEQYF
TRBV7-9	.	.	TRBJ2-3	TGTGCCAGCAGTCCTTGGCCCCCAGATACGCAGTATTTT	CASSPWPPDTQYF
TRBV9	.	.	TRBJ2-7	TGTGCCAGCAGCGTAGACGTAACGGGGGAGCAGTACTTC	CASSVDVTGEQYF
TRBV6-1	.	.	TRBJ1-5	TGTGCCAGCAGAGGACAGCCCCATCAGCCCCAGCATTTT	CASRGQPHQPQHF
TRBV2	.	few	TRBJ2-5	TGTGCCAGCAGTCCTGCTATCCAAGAGACCCAGTACTTC	CASSPAIQETQYF
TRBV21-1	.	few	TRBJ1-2	TGTGCCAGCAGCCCAGGACAGGGCCTGGACTATGGCTACACCTTC	CASSPGQGLDYGYTF
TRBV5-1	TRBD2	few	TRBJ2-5	TGCGCCAGCAGCAGCGGGGGGGCTGACAAGACCCAGTACTTC	CASSSGGADKTQYF
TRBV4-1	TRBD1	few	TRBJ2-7	TGCGCCAGCAGCCGGGGGACAGGGGGTCCCTACGAGCAGTACTTC	CASSRGTGGPYEQYF
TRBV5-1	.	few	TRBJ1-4	TGCGCCAGCAGCTCCAGCCTCCAGGATGAAAAACTGTTTTTT	CASSSSLQDEKLFF
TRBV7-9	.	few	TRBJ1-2	TGTGCCAGCCGTGTACAGGACTCGTATGGCTACACCTTC	CASRVQDSYGYTF
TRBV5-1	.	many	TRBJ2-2	TGCGCCAGCAGCTTGCAGGGAACGAACACCGGGGAGCTGTTTTTT	CASSLQGTNTGELFF
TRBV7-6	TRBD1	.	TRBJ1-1	TGTGCCAGCAGCTTAGTATCGGCAGGGGGCGGAGGAGCTTTCTTT	CASSLVSAGGGGAFF
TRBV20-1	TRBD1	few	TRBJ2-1	TGCAGTGCTCGCCTGATGGGACAGGGGAACAATGAGCAGTTCTTC	CSARLMGQGNNEQFF
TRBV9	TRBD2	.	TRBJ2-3	TGTGCCAGCAGCGTTAGCGGGAGTACAGATACGCAGTATTTT	CASSVSGSTDTQYF
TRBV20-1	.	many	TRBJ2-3	TGCAGTGCTAGACCTAGTCCCCCGGATACGCAGTATTTT	CSARPSPPDTQYF
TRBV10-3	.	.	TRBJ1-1	TGTGCCATCAGTGTCGGGGGCAGGAACACTGAAGCTTTCTTT	CAISVGGRNTEAFF
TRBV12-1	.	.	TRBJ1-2	TGTGCCAGCGACCCCCTTGAACGGCGGGGCGGGAGCTATGGCTACACCTTC	CASDPLERRGGSYGYTF
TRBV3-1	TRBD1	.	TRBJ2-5	TGTGCCAGCAGCCGTATCGACCGGGACAGGGGAAAAGAGACCCAGTACTTC	CASSRIDRDRGKETQYF